The 18 T cell receptor beta chains given below trace back to one sample, sequenced in a study of T-cell reconstitution after alpha-beta-depleted transplantation in children. Library preparation (for TCRbeta) was performed with unique molecular identifiers. TCRdb independently ran MiXCR on the PCR reads; one entry per CDR3 protein. Counted here are 25,000 to 30,000 distinct CDR3 sequences, 18% occurring once; the ten biggest clones make up roughly 37%. The sample was PBMCs, mostly from graft donor cells, taken 60 days after TCRalphabeta/CD19-depleted stem cell transplant. These receptors originate from a male patient aged 2-15 years who had a stem cell transplant for acute lymphoblastic leukemia, so the T cells may come from the graft donor.

This clonotype has just a few counts. The chain uses TRBV20-1 and TRBJ2-5; 10 nucleotides line up with TRBD2. This CDR3 has 15 amino acids. V shed 5 bases and J 5 bases; nucleotides not matched to a gene: 11. The V gene's germline CDR1 is DFQATT and CDR2 SNEGSKA (reference sequence). CDR3 sequence (DNA): TGCAGTGCTTCCGCTAGCGGGGGCCGTCAGGAGACCCAGTACTTC. Its protein product is CSASASGGRQETQYF.

Written as DNA, the CDR3 is TGCGCCAGCAGCCAAGAGAGGGTCTACAATGAGCAGTTCTTC. Protein product: CASSQERVYNEQFF. J is TRBJ2-1 and V is TRBV4-3, with D possibly TRBD2 on 5 matching bases. Germline-derived CDR1 and CDR2 are LGHNA and YSLEER. The CDR3 loop spans 14 amino acids. The V end was cut by 0 bases, the J end by 3 bases, with 6 bases between.

There are a few counts of this clonotype. This sequence joins TRBV5-1 and TRBJ2-5, with 9 bases aligning to TRBD2. Germline values: CDR1 SGHRS, CDR2 YFSETQ. V dropped 0 bases and J dropped 4; count of bases not matched to a gene: 4. The CDR3 consists of 15 residues. CDR3 protein: CASSLEAGGPETQYF. CDR3 nucleotides: TGCGCCAGCAGCTTGGAGGCGGGGGGGCCAGAGACCCAGTACTTC.

This chain connects TRBV30 to TRBJ2-7; D remains ambiguous. The CDR3 is 12 residues long. The V and J ends lost 1 base and 4 bases respectively, with 8 bases between them. CDR1 and CDR2 (germline): GTSNPN, SVGIG (reference sequence). The CDR3 sequence: CAWSEAVYEQYF. CDR3 coding DNA: TGTGCCTGGAGTGAGGCGGTGTACGAGCAGTACTTC. Using reference TRBV30 and TRBJ2-7 for the parts outside the CDR3, the full variable domain is SQTIHQWPATLVQPVGSPLSLECTVEGTSNPNLYWYRQAAGRGLQLLFYSVGIGQISSEVPQNLSASRPQDRQFILSSKKLLLSDSGFYLCAWSEAVYEQYFGPGTRLTVT.

This clonotype has a count of ten or more. The genes are TRBV20-1 and TRBJ2-6, with unresolved D. The V end was cut by 7 bases, the J end by 0 bases, with 4 bases between. The germline V gene has CDR1 DFQATT and CDR2 SNEGSKA (reference sequence). This CDR3 is built from 12 residues. DNA of the CDR3: TGCAGTGGACACTCTGGGGCCAACGTCCTGACTTTC. Protein: CSGHSGANVLTF.

This clonotype showed up many times. J is TRBJ2-5 and V is TRBV6-2 or TRBV6-3; D remains unclear. The CDR3 runs to 10 residues. Germline assignment: CDR1 MNHEY and CDR2 SVGEGT. V was pared by 6 bases and J by 4 bases, with 3 bases between. DNA of the CDR3: TGTGCCAGCAGGCGAGAGACCCAGTACTTC. Translated, it gives CASRRETQYF.

The sample holds a few counts of this clonotype. The chain links TRBV18 to TRBJ1-3; D is perhaps TRBD1 (5 bases). The CDR3 sequence is 13 residues long. Trimming shortened V by 5 bases and J by 4 bases, and 9 bases separated the two germline ends. Germline lookup yields CDR1 KGHSH and CDR2 LQKENI. The CDR3 nucleotides are TGTGCCAGCTCAGCGACAGCGGGAAACACCATATATTTT. This encodes CASSATAGNTIYF.

The chain couples TRBV7-9 to TRBJ1-2; tentatively, D is TRBD1 (6 bases). Germline CDR1 is SEHNR and CDR2 is FQNEAQ (reference sequence). The length of the CDR3 is 17 residues. Trimming took off 7 bases at V and 2 bases at J, with 23 bases between the two ends. The CDR3 DNA follows: TGTGCCAGCACCAACCCCGGAAGACAGGCCGACAACTATGGCTACACCTTC. It specifies CASTNPGRQADNYGYTF. Full variable domain (remainder filled in from reference TRBV7-9 and TRBJ1-2): DTGVSQNPRHKITKRGQNVTFRCDPISEHNRLYWYRQTLGQGPEFLTYFQNEAQLEKSRLLSDRFSAERPKGSFSTLEIQRTEQGDSAMYLCASTNPGRQADNYGYTFGSGTRLTVV.

Only a few counts were recorded for this clonotype. V usage is TRBV5-4 and J usage is TRBJ2-3; possible D gene TRBD1, 5 bases. The germline gives CDR1 SGHNT, CDR2 YYREEE (reference sequence). V lost 0 bases to trimming and J lost 0 bases, with 11 bases between them. This CDR3 is built from 16 residues. The CDR3 protein is CASSLEGRVSTDTQYF. CDR3 in DNA: TGTGCCAGCAGCTTGGAAGGCAGGGTTAGCACAGATACGCAGTATTTT.

In this sample, this clonotype turned up a few times. The V and J genes are TRBV3-1 and TRBJ1-1, with D perhaps matching TRBD1 (6 bases). Looked up from germline, CDR1 is LGHDT and CDR2 is YNNKEL (reference sequence). This CDR3 is 15 amino acids long. V lost 4 bases and J lost 1, with 13 bases in between. The CDR3 spells CASSRWTAPNTEAFF. The CDR3 nucleotides are TGTGCCAGCAGCCGTTGGACAGCCCCGAACACTGAAGCTTTCTTT. Combining the CDR3 with reference TRBV3-1 and TRBJ1-1 gives the whole variable domain DTAVSQTPKYLVTQMGNDKSIKCEQNLGHDTMYWYKQDSKKFLKIMFSYNNKELIINETVPNRFSPKSPDKAHLNLHINSLELGDSAVYFCASSRWTAPNTEAFFGQGTRLTVV.

This clonotype turned up a few times. Sequence at one end of the junction differs from germline and may be a read error. The DNA of the CDR3 is TGTGCCAGCACCTGGGACAGGGGTGCTAGGACTAGCACAGATACACAGTATTTT. Protein: CASTWDRGARTSTDTQYF. The chain joins TRBV28 to TRBJ2-3, with 10 positions matching TRBD1. The germline V gene encodes CDR1 MDHEN and CDR2 SYDVKM. The CDR3 contains 18 residues. The variable domain in full, with the rest retrieved from reference TRBV28 and TRBJ2-3, is DVKVTQSSRYLVKRTGEKVFLECVQDMDHENMFWYRQDPGLGLRLIYFSYDVKMKEKGDIPEGYSVSREKKERFSLILESASTNQTSMYLCASTWDRGARTSTDTQYFGPGTRLTVL.

The V call is TRBV7-2, the J call TRBJ1-3, with 11 bases lining up with TRBD1. In germline, CDR1 is SGHTA, CDR2 FQGNSA. The J segment lost 1 base and the V segment lost 0 bases, leaving 11 bases of the junction unmatched. This CDR3 has 20 residues. Here the CDR3 reads CASSLAPTRTGGKSGNTIYF. The DNA of the CDR3 is TGTGCCAGCAGCTTAGCCCCCACGAGGACAGGGGGCAAATCTGGAAACACCATATATTTT.

This clonotype was detected many times. The chain is built from TRBV13 and TRBJ2-7; TRBD2 matches at 11 bases. Trimming at V came to 5 bases and at J to 4 bases, leaving 7 bases not matched to a gene. Germline V CDR1 and CDR2: PRHDT, FYEKMQ (reference sequence). The CDR3 is made up of 15 amino acids. CDR3 sequence: CASSRTSGGWYEQYF. DNA for the CDR3: TGTGCCAGCAGCAGAACTAGCGGGGGTTGGTACGAGCAGTACTTC. Filled out from reference TRBV13 and TRBJ2-7, the complete variable domain reads AAGVIQSPRHLIKEKRETATLKCYPIPRHDTVYWYQQGPGQDPQFLISFYEKMQSDKGSIPDRFSAQQFSDYHSELNMSSLELGDSALYFCASSRTSGGWYEQYFGPGTRLTVT.

The V and J genes are TRBV12-3 or TRBV12-4 and TRBJ1-5; D remains ambiguous. The CDR3 runs 13 residues. Trimming removed 5 bases at V and 4 bases at J, with 9 bases between. The CDR3 DNA sequence: TGTGCCAGCAGTCAACAACAGAATCAGCCCCAGCATTTT. Its protein product is CASSQQQNQPQHF.

This clonotype has a handful of counts. V is TRBV6-6 and J is TRBJ2-3; D is possibly TRBD1 (6 bases). Trimming stripped 7 bases from V and 6 bases from J, with 14 bases between. The CDR3 sequence is 13 residues long. Germline CDR1 is MNHNY and CDR2 is SVGAGI (reference sequence). CDR3 nucleotide sequence: TGTGCCAGCAATCTACAGGGTGTGGATACGCAGTATTTT. It codes for CASNLQGVDTQYF.

The chain has TRBV7-8 and TRBJ2-4; TRBD1 is a possible D gene (6 bases). CDR1 SGHVS and CDR2 FQNEAQ come from the germline V gene. The CDR3 sequence is 14 residues long. Deletions cut 1 base from V and 4 bases from J, with 8 bases between. The CDR3 DNA is TGTGCCAGCAGCTTAGTGCAGGGGAAAAACATTCAGTACTTC. It codes for CASSLVQGKNIQYF.

This chain joins TRBV14 and TRBJ1-2, with 9 bases lining up with TRBD1. The CDR3 runs to 15 residues. V shed 3 bases, J shed 0 bases, and the junction held 2 bases outside the gene matches. CDR1 is SGHDN, CDR2 FVKESK, per germline. Here the CDR3 reads CASSQDRGANYGYTF. For the CDR3, the DNA is TGTGCCAGCAGCCAGGACAGGGGAGCTAACTATGGCTACACCTTC.

This clonotype has only a few counts. The junction departs from germline at one end; a sequencing error may be responsible. The CDR3 spells CSARDQIRYGYTF. In DNA form, the CDR3 reads TGCAGCGCTAGAGATCAAATCCGGTATGGCTACACCTTC. The chain is built from TRBV20-1 and TRBJ1-2; no firm D call. Germline-derived CDR1 and CDR2 are DFQATT and SNEGSKA (reference sequence). CDR3 length equals 13 residues.